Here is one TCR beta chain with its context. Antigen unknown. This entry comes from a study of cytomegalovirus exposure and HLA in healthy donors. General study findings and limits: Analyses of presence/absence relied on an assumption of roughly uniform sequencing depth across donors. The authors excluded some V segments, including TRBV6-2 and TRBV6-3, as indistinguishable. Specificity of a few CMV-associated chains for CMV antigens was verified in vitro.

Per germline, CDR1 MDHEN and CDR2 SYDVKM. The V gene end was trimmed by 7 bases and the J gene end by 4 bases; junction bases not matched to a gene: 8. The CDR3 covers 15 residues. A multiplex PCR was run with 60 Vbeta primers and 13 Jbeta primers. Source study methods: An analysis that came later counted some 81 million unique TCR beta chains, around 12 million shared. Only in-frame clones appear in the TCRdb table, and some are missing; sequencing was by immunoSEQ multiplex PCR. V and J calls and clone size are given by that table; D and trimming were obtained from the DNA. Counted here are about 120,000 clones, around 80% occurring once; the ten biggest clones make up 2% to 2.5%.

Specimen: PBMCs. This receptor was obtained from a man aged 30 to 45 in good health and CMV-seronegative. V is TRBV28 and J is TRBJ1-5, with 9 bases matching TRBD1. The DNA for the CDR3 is TGTGCCAGCAACTACAGGGGGCTGACGAATCAGCCCCAGCATTTT. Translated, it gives CASNYRGLTNQPQHF.